This is a list of T cell receptor beta chains from one sample in a study of post-analysis software for immune sequencing data. TCRdb reanalysed the PCR reads using MiXCR and keeps one entry per CDR3 protein. The table includes 600,000 to 750,000 distinct CDR3 sequences, 55% to 70% detected once. The sample comprised blood. These TCRs come from a girl aged 2 to 10 with multiple sclerosis. Each CDR3 is given with its conserved first and last residue. The D gene is left open where the match is weak. Not all rows give a size; the values are once, few, many and, for expanded clones, a class.

v_call,j_call,d_call,clone_size,cdr3_nt,cdr3_aa
TRBV7-2,TRBJ2-2,.,.,TGTGCCAGCAGCCTCATACTCGGCGACACCGGGGAGCTGTTTTTT,CASSLILGDTGELFF
TRBV7-2,TRBJ2-2,.,few,TGTGCCGAGTATACGGGAGCTCCAACGAACACCGGGGAGCTGTTTTTT,CAEYTGAPTNTGELFF
TRBV12-3/TRBV12-4,TRBJ2-4,.,.,TGTGCCAGCAGAGCTATCGGGGGGACAAAAAACATTCAGTACTTC,CASRAIGGTKNIQYF
TRBV29-1,TRBJ2-1,.,.,TGCAGCGCTAGGGATACGGCCTACAATGAGCAGTTCTTC,CSARDTAYNEQFF
TRBV5-1,TRBJ1-6,.,.,TGCGCCAGCAGCTTTAGCGGTCTGAATAATTCACCCCTCCACTTT,CASSFSGLNNSPLHF
TRBV6-6,TRBJ2-6,.,few,TGTGCCAGCAGAGGGGACTCCGGAGGCCCTGGGGCCAACGTCCTGACTTTC,CASRGDSGGPGANVLTF
TRBV11-2,TRBJ1-2,.,.,TGTGCCAGCAGCTCCTTAAGGGGCAGGGAACGTGGCTACACCTTC,CASSSLRGRERGYTF
TRBV4-2,TRBJ2-5,TRBD2,few,TGTGCCAGCAGCCGACGCGGGGGATTTCCTCAAGAGACCCAGTACTTC,CASSRRGGFPQETQYF
TRBV11-2,TRBJ2-5,TRBD1,few,TGTGCCAGCAGCTTAGGAGGGACAGGGGGCTTGGAGACCCAGTACTTC,CASSLGGTGGLETQYF
TRBV7-9,TRBJ1-6,.,.,TGTGCCAGCAGCTTAGCGGGCACATCGGTGGGACCCCTCCACTTT,CASSLAGTSVGPLHF
TRBV7-8,TRBJ2-3,.,.,TGTGCCAGCAGCTTGAGGCTCGTGGATACGCAGTATTTT,CASSLRLVDTQYF
TRBV27,TRBJ2-6,.,few,TGTGCCAGCAGTTTAACCCGACGGAGGAGCTCTGGGGCCAACGTCCTGACTTTC,CASSLTRRRSSGANVLTF
TRBV20-1,TRBJ1-1,TRBD1,once,TGCAGTGCTAGAGGGCCGGGACAGGGGAACACTGAAGCTTTCTTT,CSARGPGQGNTEAFF
TRBV7-8,TRBJ1-2,.,.,TGTGCCAGCAGCCCGAGGTTCGTGCAGGGCCATGGCTACACCTTC,CASSPRFVQGHGYTF
TRBV20-1,TRBJ1-2,.,few,TGCAGTGCTCAGGAACTTCTGGGCTATGGCTACACCTTC,CSAQELLGYGYTF
TRBV29-1,TRBJ1-2,.,few,TGCAGCGTTGAACCCCAGGGAGGCGGCTACACCTTC,CSVEPQGGGYTF
TRBV5-1,TRBJ1-2,.,.,TGCGCCAGCAGCTCACAGGCGATACATCCGGGCTACACCTTC,CASSSQAIHPGYTF
TRBV20-1,TRBJ2-3,.,few,TGCAGTGCTAGCCCTCCGGGCCCTAGCACAGATACGCAGTATTTT,CSASPPGPSTDTQYF
TRBV29-1,TRBJ1-1,.,.,TGCAGCGTTCTCAGGGGAAACACTGAAGCTTTCTTT,CSVLRGNTEAFF
TRBV5-1,TRBJ1-3,.,.,TGCGCCAGCAGCGAACCCGACTCTGGAAACACCATATATTTT,CASSEPDSGNTIYF
TRBV5-1,TRBJ2-5,.,.,TGCGCCAGCAGCTTGGCCGGGACGGAAAAAGGGACCCAGTACTTC,CASSLAGTEKGTQYF
TRBV7-2,TRBJ2-1,.,once,TGTGCCAGCACCTTGGGGGGCCTCAATGAGCAGTTCTTC,CASTLGGLNEQFF
TRBV5-6,TRBJ1-1,.,.,TGTGCCAGCAGCTTGTGGTTGGAGGTTTGGACTGAAGCTTTCTTT,CASSLWLEVWTEAFF
TRBV12-3/TRBV12-4,TRBJ2-3,.,.,TGTGCCAGCAGTCCTCAGGGAGATACGCAGTATTTT,CASSPQGDTQYF
TRBV7-9,TRBJ2-2,TRBD2,.,TGTGCCAGCAGCCGACCGGGACTAGCGGGCGGGGAGCTGTTTTTT,CASSRPGLAGGELFF
TRBV7-2,TRBJ1-2,.,few,TGTGCCAGCAGCTTAGGCGGTGGCCTCCGGAACACCTTC,CASSLGGGLRNTF
TRBV2,TRBJ2-5,.,once,TGTGCCAGCAGTGACGGGAGAGAACAAGAGACCCAGTACTTC,CASSDGREQETQYF
TRBV29-1,TRBJ1-5,.,.,TGCAGCGTTAAACAGGCTGGTGAGGATCAGCCCCAGCATTTT,CSVKQAGEDQPQHF
TRBV20-1,TRBJ2-5,TRBD2,few,TGCAGTGCTACCTGGACTAGCGGCCAAGAGACCCAGTACTTC,CSATWTSGQETQYF
TRBV5-1,TRBJ1-1,TRBD1,.,TGCGCCAGCAGCCCAGGACAGGGGAAAACTGAAGCTTTCTTT,CASSPGQGKTEAFF
TRBV5-5,TRBJ2-1,.,.,TGTGCCAGCAGCTTGGGGGGGGGCAGTAGCCTAGGTCGGCAGTTCTTC,CASSLGGGSSLGRQFF
TRBV7-2,TRBJ2-1,TRBD1,once,TGTGCCAGCAGCACCCGACAGGGCCGGGGCAATGAGCAGTTCTTC,CASSTRQGRGNEQFF
TRBV20-1,TRBJ2-3,.,.,TGCAGTGCCCGATGGTCAAGGGATACGCAGTATTTT,CSARWSRDTQYF
TRBV29-1,TRBJ2-7,.,.,TGCAGCGTTGGTGAATATGCCTACGAGCAGTACTTC,CSVGEYAYEQYF
TRBV13,TRBJ2-6,TRBD1,.,TGTGCCAGCAGCTTAGCAGGGGGCTTGGCTGGGGCCAACGTCCTGACTTTC,CASSLAGGLAGANVLTF